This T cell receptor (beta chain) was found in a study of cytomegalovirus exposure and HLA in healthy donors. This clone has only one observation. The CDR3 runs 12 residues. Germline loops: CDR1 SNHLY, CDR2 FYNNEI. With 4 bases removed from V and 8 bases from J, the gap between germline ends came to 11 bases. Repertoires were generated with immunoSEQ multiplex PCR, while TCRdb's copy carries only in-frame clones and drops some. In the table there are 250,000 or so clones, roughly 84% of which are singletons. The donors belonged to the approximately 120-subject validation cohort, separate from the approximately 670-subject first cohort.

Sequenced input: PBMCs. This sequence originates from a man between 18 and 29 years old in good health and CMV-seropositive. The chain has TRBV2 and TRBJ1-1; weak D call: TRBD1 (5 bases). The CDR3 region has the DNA TGTGCCAGCAGTGCCTATGGGGCAGAAGCTTTCTTT. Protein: CASSAYGAEAFF. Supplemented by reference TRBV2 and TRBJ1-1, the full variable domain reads EPEVTQTPSHQVTQMGQEVILRCVPISNHLYFYWYRQILGQKVEFLVSFYNNEISEKSEIFDDQFSVERPDGSNFTLKIRSTKLEDSAMYFCASSAYGAEAFFGQGTRLTVV.